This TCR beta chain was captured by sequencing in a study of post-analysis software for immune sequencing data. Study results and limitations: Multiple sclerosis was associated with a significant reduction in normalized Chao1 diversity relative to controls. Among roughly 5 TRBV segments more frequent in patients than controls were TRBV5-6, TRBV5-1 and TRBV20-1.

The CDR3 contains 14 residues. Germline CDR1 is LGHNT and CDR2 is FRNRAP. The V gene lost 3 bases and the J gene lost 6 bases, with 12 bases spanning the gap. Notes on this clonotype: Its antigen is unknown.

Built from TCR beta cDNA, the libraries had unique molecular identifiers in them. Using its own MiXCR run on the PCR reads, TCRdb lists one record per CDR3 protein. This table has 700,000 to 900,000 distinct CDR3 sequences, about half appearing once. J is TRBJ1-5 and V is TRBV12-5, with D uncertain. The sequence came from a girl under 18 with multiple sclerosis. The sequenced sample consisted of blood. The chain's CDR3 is CASGLGQEGQPQHF. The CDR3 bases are TGTGCTAGTGGTTTAGGGCAGGAGGGTCAGCCCCAGCATTTT.